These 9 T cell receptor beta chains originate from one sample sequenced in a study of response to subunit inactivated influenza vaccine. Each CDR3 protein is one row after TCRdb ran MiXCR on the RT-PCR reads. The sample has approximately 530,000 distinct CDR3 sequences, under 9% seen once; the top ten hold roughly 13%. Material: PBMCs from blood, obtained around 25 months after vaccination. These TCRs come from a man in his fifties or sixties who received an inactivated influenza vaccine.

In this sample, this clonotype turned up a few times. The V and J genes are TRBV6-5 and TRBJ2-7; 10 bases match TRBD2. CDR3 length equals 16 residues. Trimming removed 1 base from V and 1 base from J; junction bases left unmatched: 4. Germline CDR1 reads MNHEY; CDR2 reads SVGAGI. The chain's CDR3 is CASSYYGLAESYEQYF. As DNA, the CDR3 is TGTGCCAGCAGTTACTACGGACTAGCGGAGTCCTACGAGCAGTACTTC.

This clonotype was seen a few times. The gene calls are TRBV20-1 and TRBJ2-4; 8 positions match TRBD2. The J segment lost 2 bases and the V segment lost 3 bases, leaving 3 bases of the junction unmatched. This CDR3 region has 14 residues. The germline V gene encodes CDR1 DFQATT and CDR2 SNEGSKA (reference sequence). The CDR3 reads CSASSGTSKNIQYF. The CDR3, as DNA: TGCAGTGCTAGTAGCGGGACCTCCAAAAACATTCAGTACTTC.

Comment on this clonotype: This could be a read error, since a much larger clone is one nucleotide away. CDR3 residues: CSASPIGPHSNTDTQYF. The CDR3 DNA reads as TGCAGTGCTAGTCCTATCGGGCCCCACTCTAACACAGATACGCAGTATTTT. The chain couples TRBV20-1 to TRBJ2-3, with D hard to call. The CDR3 runs to 17 residues. The ends were cut back, 3 bases at V and 2 bases at J, with 21 bases in the middle. The V gene's germline CDR1 is DFQATT and CDR2 SNEGSKA (reference sequence).

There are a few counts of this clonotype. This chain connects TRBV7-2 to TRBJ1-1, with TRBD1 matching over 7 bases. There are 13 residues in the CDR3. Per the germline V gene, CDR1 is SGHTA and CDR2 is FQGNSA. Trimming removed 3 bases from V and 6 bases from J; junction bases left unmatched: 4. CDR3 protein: CASSFRDSPEAFF. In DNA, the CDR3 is TGTGCCAGCAGCTTTCGGGACAGCCCTGAAGCTTTCTTT.

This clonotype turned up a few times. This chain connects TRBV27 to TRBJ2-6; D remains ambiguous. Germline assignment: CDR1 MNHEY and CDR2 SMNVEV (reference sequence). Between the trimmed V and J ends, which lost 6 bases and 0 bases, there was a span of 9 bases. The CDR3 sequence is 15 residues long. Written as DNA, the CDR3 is TGTGCCAGCAGAACTTCCCCCTCTGGGGCCAACGTCCTGACTTTC. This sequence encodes CASRTSPSGANVLTF.

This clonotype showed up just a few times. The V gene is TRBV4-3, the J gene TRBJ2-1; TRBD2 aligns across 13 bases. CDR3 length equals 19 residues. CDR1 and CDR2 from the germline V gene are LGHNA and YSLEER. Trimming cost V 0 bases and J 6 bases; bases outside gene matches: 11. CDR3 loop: CASSQDLPGLAGSGNEQFF. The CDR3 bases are TGCGCCAGCAGCCAAGATCTCCCGGGACTAGCGGGGTCCGGCAATGAGCAGTTCTTC.

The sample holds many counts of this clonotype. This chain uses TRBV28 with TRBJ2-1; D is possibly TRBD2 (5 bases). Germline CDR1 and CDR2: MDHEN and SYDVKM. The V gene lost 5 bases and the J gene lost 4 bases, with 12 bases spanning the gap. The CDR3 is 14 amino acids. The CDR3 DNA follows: TGTGCCAGCAGTGCCGAACTAGGTTACAATGAGCAGTTCTTC. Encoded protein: CASSAELGYNEQFF.

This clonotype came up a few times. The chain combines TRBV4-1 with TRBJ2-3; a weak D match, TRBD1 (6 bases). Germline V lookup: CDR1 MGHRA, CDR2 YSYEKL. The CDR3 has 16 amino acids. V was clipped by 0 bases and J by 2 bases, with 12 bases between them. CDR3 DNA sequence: TGCGCCAGCAGCCAAGATATAGGGGACAACACAGATACGCAGTATTTT. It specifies CASSQDIGDNTDTQYF.

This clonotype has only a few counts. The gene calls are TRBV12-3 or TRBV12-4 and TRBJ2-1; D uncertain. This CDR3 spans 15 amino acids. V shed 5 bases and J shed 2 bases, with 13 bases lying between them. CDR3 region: CASSPPRRAYNEQFF. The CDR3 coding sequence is TGTGCCAGCAGTCCTCCCCGGAGAGCCTACAATGAGCAGTTCTTC.